This T cell receptor beta chain was identified in a study of cytomegalovirus exposure and HLA in healthy donors. Study outcomes and limitations: Trimming of TCR beta V- and J-genes showed a link, identified in a later analysis, to a missense DCLRE1C variant. The authors excluded some V segments, including TRBV6-2 and TRBV6-3, as indistinguishable. Beyond CMV serostatus, there was no information to go on about immune exposure.

The CDR3 has 15 amino acids. Germline CDR1 is MGHDK and CDR2 is SYGVNS. V was clipped by 5 bases and J by 6 bases; unmatched bases: 10. The PCR was carried out with 60 Vbeta primers and 13 Jbeta primers. The method was immunoSEQ multiplex PCR; TCRdb's version includes in-frame clones alone and lacks a portion of them. The data show roughly 100,000 clones, more than 75% seen once. Unrecorded immune exposures were likely, despite nominal health at sampling. A remark on this clone: What it binds is not known.

The rearrangement links TRBV25-1 to TRBJ2-7; 10 nucleotides match TRBD1. The receptor comes from a woman aged 18-29 years in good health and CMV-seropositive. The material sequenced was PBMCs. CDR3 protein: CASSKISGTGAEQYF. CDR3 sequence (DNA): TGTGCCAGCAGTAAAATCAGTGGGACAGGGGCCGAGCAGTACTTC.